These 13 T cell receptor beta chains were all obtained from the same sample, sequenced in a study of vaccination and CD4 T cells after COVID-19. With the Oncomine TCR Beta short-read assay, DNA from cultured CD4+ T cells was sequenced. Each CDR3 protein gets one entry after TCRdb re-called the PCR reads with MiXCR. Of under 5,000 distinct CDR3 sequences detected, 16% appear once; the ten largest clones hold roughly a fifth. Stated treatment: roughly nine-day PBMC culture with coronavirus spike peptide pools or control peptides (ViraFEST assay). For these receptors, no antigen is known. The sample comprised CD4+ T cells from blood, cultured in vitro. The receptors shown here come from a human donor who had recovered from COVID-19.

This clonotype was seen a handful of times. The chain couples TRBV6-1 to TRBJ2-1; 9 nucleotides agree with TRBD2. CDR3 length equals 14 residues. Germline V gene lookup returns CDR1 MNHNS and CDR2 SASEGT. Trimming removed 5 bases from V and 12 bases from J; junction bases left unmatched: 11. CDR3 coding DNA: TGTGCCAGCAGTCCCCCTAGCGGGGCCCCTAGGCAGTTCTTC. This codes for CASSPPSGAPRQFF.

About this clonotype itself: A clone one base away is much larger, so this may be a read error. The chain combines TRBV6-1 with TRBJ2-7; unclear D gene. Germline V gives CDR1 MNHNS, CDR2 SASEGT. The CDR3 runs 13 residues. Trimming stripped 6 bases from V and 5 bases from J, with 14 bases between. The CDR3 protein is CASRMDGTHEQYF. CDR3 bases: TGTGCCAGCAGAATGGACGGAACCCACGAGCAGTACTTC.

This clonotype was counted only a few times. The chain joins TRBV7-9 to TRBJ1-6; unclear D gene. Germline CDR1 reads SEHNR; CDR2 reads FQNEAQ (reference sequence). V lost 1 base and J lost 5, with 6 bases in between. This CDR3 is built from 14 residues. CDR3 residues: CASSLDLNNSPLHF. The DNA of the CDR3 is TGTGCCAGCAGCTTAGACCTCAATAATTCACCCCTCCACTTT.

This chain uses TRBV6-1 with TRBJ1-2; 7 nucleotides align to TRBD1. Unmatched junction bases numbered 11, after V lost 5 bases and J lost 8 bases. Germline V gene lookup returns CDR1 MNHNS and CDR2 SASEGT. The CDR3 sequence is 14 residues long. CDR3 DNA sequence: TGTGCCAGCAGTCCCGTGGGGCAGGGGGGAGGCTACACCTTC. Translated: CASSPVGQGGGYTF.

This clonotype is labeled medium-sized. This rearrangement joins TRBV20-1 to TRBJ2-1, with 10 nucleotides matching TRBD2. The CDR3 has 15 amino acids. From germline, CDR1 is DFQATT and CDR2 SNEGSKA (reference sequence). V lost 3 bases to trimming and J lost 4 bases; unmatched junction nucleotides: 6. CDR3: CSARPSGGLYNEQFF. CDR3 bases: TGCAGTGCTAGGCCTAGCGGGGGATTGTACAATGAGCAGTTCTTC.

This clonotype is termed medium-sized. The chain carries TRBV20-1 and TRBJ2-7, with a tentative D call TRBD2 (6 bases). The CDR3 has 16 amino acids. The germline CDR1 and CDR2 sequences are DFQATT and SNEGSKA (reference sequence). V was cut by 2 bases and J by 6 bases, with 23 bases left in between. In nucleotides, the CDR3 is TGCAGTGCTAGAAACCTTGATGGTAGCGGACGTGCCGAGCAGTACTTC. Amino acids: CSARNLDGSGRAEQYF.

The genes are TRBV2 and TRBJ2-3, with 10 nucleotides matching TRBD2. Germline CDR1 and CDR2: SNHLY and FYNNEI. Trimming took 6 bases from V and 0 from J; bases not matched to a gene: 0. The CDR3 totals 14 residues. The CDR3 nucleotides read TGTGCCAGCAGACTAGCGGGGAGCACAGATACGCAGTATTTT. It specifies CASRLAGSTDTQYF.

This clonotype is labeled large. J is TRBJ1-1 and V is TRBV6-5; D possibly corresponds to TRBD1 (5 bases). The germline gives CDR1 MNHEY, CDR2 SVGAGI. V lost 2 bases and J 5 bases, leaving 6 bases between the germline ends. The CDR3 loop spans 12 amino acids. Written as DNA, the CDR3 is TGTGCCAGCAGTTACGGGGGGACTGAAGCTTTCTTT. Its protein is CASSYGGTEAFF.

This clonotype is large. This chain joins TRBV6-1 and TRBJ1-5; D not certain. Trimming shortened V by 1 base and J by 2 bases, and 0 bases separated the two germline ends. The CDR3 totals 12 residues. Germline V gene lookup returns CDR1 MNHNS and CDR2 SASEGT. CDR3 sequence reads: CASSEGNQPQHF. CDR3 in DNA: TGTGCCAGCAGTGAAGGCAATCAGCCCCAGCATTTT.

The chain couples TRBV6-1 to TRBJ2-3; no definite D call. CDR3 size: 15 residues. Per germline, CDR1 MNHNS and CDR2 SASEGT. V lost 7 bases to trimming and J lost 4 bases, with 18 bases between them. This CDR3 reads CASTFQALSPDTQYF. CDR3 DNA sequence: TGTGCCAGCACTTTCCAAGCGCTCTCCCCAGATACGCAGTATTTT.

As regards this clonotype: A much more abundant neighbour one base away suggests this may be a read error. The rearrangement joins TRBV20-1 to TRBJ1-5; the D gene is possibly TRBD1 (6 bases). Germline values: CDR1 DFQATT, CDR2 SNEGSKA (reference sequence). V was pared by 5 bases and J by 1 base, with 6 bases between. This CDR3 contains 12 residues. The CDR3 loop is CSAGGSNQPQHF. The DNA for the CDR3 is TGCAGTGCTGGGGGCAGCAATCAGCCCCAGCATTTT.

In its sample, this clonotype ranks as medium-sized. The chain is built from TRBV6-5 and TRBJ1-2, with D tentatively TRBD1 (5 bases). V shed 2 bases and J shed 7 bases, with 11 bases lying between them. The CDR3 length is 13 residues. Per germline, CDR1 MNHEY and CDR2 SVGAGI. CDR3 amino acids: CASSYMGRSGYTF. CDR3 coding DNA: TGTGCCAGCAGTTACATGGGGCGGAGTGGCTACACCTTC.

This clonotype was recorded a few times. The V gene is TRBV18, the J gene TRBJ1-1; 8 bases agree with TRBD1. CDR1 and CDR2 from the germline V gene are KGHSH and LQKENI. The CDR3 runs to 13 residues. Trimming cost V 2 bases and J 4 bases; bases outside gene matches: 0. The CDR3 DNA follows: TGTGCCAGCTCACCAGACAGGGGCACTGAAGCTTTCTTT. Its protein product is CASSPDRGTEAFF.